Listed here is a single TCR beta chain. The antigen is undetermined. Culture lasted about 11 days before CD4+ T cell isolation. Participants were given two doses of BNT162b2 or mRNA-1273 vaccine. This CDR3 region has 17 residues. Germline lookup yields CDR1 LNHDA and CDR2 SQIVND (reference sequence). Trimming took off 7 bases at V and 7 bases at J, with 26 bases between the two ends. Sequenced by immunoSEQ multiplex PCR; TCRdb stores in-frame clones only, minus some. The sample has about 57,000 clones; about four fifths are singletons. This sample is drawn from a study of vaccination effects on CD4 cells after COVID-19. Study as a whole: Following the second dose by a median of 72 days, the post-vaccine samples were obtained.

The genes are TRBV19 and TRBJ2-1; D tentatively reads TRBD1 or TRBD2 (6 bases each). This specimen was CD4+ T cells from PBMCs cultured without peptide, taken after COVID-19 vaccination. This sequence was found in a human donor who received a COVID-19 vaccine. The CDR3 is CASTGRGGQQGLNEQFF. The CDR3 bases are TGTGCCAGTACTGGCCGAGGGGGGCAGCAAGGCTTGAATGAGCAGTTCTTC.